This section outlines one TCR beta chain sequence together with its context. This sample was taken from a study of blood T cell repertoires in COVID-19. Study in general: T cells, B-cell-depleted T cells, or PBMCs provided the cDNA or gDNA that served as material.

Germline V gene data show CDR1 as LGHNA and CDR2 as YSLEER. The V segment lost 0 bases and the J segment 4 bases; nucleotides outside the gene matches: 6. CDR3 length: 16 residues. In the authors' methods: Amplification of reference gene primers provided the estimated nucleated cell counts. The table came from immunoSEQ multiplex PCR; TCRdb's copy has only in-frame clones and leaves some out. That table gives V, J and clone size, and the DNA gave D and trimming. The sample lists 89,000 or so clones, about 95% occurring once. This rearrangement joins TRBV4-3 to TRBJ2-3; TRBD2 matches 8 bases. This clonotype originated in a human donor with active COVID-19. The donor label of this sample is uncertain. Sequencing input: peripheral blood. DNA for the CDR3: TGCGCCAGCAGCCAAGAAAGCGGGAGTGGGGCAGATACGCAGTATTTT. Amino acids: CASSQESGSGADTQYF.